This T cell receptor beta chain emerged from a study of Ad26.COV2.S vaccination and SARS-CoV-2 variants. Sequencing used immunoSEQ multiplex PCR; TCRdb keeps in-frame clones, though not all of them. The data show around 450,000 clones, with 89% seen just once and approximately 2.5% held by the top ten. Study-wide results and caveats: The TCR-based breadth and depth measures might underestimate overall T cell responses.

About this clone itself: Its antigen remains unknown.

Trimming took 6 bases from V and 6 from J, leaving 18 bases between them. Germline V CDR1 and CDR2: MNHEY, SVGAGI. The CDR3 consists of 15 residues. The treatment here: about 20 received Ad26.COV2.S at low or high dose, single or two shots; 5 received placebo; per-sample allocation not given. Day 63 after the first injection of vaccine or placebo was the sampling time. The source is a person aged 18-65 years who received the Ad26.COV2.S COVID-19 vaccine or a placebo. The material sequenced was peripheral blood, taken in a trial of Ad26.COV2.S vaccine versus placebo. The chain has TRBV6-5 and TRBJ1-5; no clear D. CDR3 protein: CASSPTARALQPQHF. In DNA, the CDR3 is TGTGCCAGCAGCCCAACCGCCCGTGCCCTTCAGCCCCAGCATTTT.